Following are 20 T cell receptor beta chains from one sample sequenced in a study of beta chain features in type 1 diabetes (dated by TCRdb to the late 2010s). The receptor library was made with the immunoSEQ multiplex PCR assay. The entire amount of isolated RNA was reverse transcribed using the High Capacity cDNA Reverse Transcription Kit, so the sequenced TCRB transcripts were expressed ones. TCRdb took over this immuneACCESS table, retaining in-frame rearrangements with V and J assigned. Such tables are incomplete; in checked studies, under half of the missing clones stem from an unresolved V gene, and the remainder is unexplained. The sample profile shows 860,000 or so clones; under 20% of them were found once. Around 0.02% of the sample is in the top ten clones. Sequencing was performed on naive CD4+ T cells from blood. The label giving this sample's cell subset or site can be read as: true naive CD4+ T cells. All receptors come from a woman in her late teens or twenties in good health.

This clone was detected only a few times. This rearrangement joins TRBV11-2 to TRBJ1-1; 12 nucleotides agree with TRBD1. V dropped 5 bases and J dropped 4; count of bases not matched to a gene: 5. The CDR3 runs to 15 residues. CDR1 and CDR2 (germline): SGHAT, FQNNGV. This CDR3 reads CASSPRDRGPTEAFF. The DNA for the CDR3 is TGTGCCAGCAGCCCCCGGGACAGGGGGCCCACTGAAGCTTTCTTT.

The CDR3 reads CAISAVGQHTGELFF. The CDR3 DNA sequence: TGTGCCATCAGTGCGGTGGGACAACACACCGGGGAGCTGTTTTTT. The V call is TRBV10-3, the J call TRBJ2-2; D perhaps matches TRBD1 (6 bases). V dropped 4 bases and J dropped 3 bases, with 12 bases sitting between them. Germline CDR1 ENHRY, CDR2 SYGVKD. This CDR3 spans 15 amino acids.

CDR3 sequence reads: CASSTNRGGETQYF. CDR3 nucleotides: TGCGCCAGCAGCACAAACAGGGGGGGAGAGACCCAGTACTTC. The chain recombines TRBV5-1 with TRBJ2-5; maybe TRBD1 (8 bases). V lost 4 bases, J lost 4 bases, and 14 bases lay in between. The CDR3 spans 14 residues. The V gene's germline CDR1 is SGHRS and CDR2 YFSETQ.

This clone has a handful of counts. Other DNA sequences in this specimen translate into the identical CDR3. This CDR3 is CASSLTGDTQYF. CDR3 nucleotide sequence: TGTGCCAGCAGCTTAACAGGAGATACGCAGTATTTT. The chain recombines TRBV7-2 with TRBJ2-3, with a possible D match to TRBD1 (5 bases). The length of the CDR3 is 12 residues. Trimming took off 2 bases at V and 5 bases at J, with 5 bases between the two ends. The germline gives CDR1 SGHTA, CDR2 FQGNSA. Supplemented by reference TRBV7-2 and TRBJ2-3, the full variable domain reads GAGVSQSPSNKVTEKGKDVELRCDPISGHTALYWYRQSLGQGLEFLIYFQGNSAPDKSGLPSDRFSAERTGGSVSTLTIQRTQQEDSAVYLCASSLTGDTQYFGPGTRLTVL.

The rearrangement joins TRBV7-2 to TRBJ2-1; 7 nucleotides match TRBD2. The CDR3 is 15 residues long. Unmatched junction bases numbered 17, after V lost 5 bases and J lost 13 bases. CDR1 and CDR2 from the germline V gene are SGHTA and FQGNSA. The CDR3, as DNA: TGTGCCAGCAGCCCACCTTCTGGGGGTAGCGGGTTTCAGTTCTTC. It codes for CASSPPSGGSGFQFF.

This clone has more than one count but fewer than ten. The V gene is TRBV29-1, the J gene TRBJ2-1; 8 positions match TRBD1. CDR1 and CDR2 from the germline V gene are SQVTM and ANQGSEA. Trimming at V came to 4 bases and at J to 10 bases, leaving 9 bases not matched to a gene. This CDR3 spans 13 amino acids. Written as DNA, the CDR3 is TGCAGCGTTGTTGGTCAGGGGGCGAGGGAGCAGTTCTTC. Its translation: CSVVGQGAREQFF.

This clone was counted a few times. CDR3 coding DNA: TGCAGCGTTAAGAGTTTAGGCTACAATGAGCAGTTCTTC. Its translation: CSVKSLGYNEQFF. This chain uses TRBV29-1 with TRBJ2-1; no definite D call. There are 13 residues in the CDR3. CDR1 is SQVTM, CDR2 ANQGSEA, per germline. V lost 5 bases and J 3 bases, leaving 11 bases between the germline ends.

The J gene is TRBJ2-7, the V gene TRBV13, with 12 bases matching TRBD2. J gave up 3 bases and V 0 bases, and 0 bases lay outside the gene matches. Germline V gene sequence: CDR1 PRHDT, CDR2 FYEKMQ (reference sequence). The CDR3 has 15 amino acids. CDR3: CASSLGGLAGYEQYF. CDR3 nucleotides: TGTGCCAGCAGCTTAGGGGGACTAGCGGGCTACGAGCAGTACTTC.

This clone was seen only a few times. The V gene is TRBV19, the J gene TRBJ1-5; a weak D match, TRBD1 (5 bases). The CDR3 has 14 amino acids. The germline gives CDR1 LNHDA, CDR2 SQIVND (reference sequence). V dropped 1 base and J dropped 3 bases, with 7 bases sitting between them. The CDR3 bases are TGTGCCAGTAGTATAGGACAGTTCAATCAGCCCCAGCATTTT. It is translated as CASSIGQFNQPQHF.

This clone has more than one count but fewer than ten. The rearrangement joins TRBV5-1 to TRBJ1-1, with D possibly TRBD1 on 5 matching bases. CDR3 length equals 14 residues. The germline CDR1 and CDR2 sequences are SGHRS and YFSETQ. V was trimmed by 4 bases and J by 12 bases, leaving 22 bases between them. CDR3 nucleotides: TGCGCCAGCAGCCTTATCCCCGGGACCTCGGGATCTTTCTTT. Amino acids: CASSLIPGTSGSFF.

The rearrangement joins TRBV28 to TRBJ1-5, with 7 bases lining up with TRBD1. With 5 bases clipped from V and 2 bases from J, the junction kept 6 bases outside the gene matches. CDR1 and CDR2 from the germline V gene are MDHEN and SYDVKM. This CDR3 region has 15 residues. The CDR3 loop reads CASSIYRGGNQPQHF. CDR3 DNA: TGTGCCAGCAGTATCTACAGGGGAGGCAATCAGCCCCAGCATTTT.

The chain links TRBV6-6 to TRBJ2-7; D may match TRBD1 or TRBD2 (5 bases each). CDR1 and CDR2 (germline): MNHNY, SVGAGI (reference sequence). The CDR3 is 14 amino acids. V lost 10 bases, J lost 2 bases, and 18 bases lay in between. CDR3 amino acids: CATSKGPGTYEQYF. DNA of the CDR3: TGTGCCACTTCTAAGGGGCCCGGGACCTACGAGCAGTACTTC.

The genes are TRBV6-6 and TRBJ2-1; D call uncertain. This CDR3 has 13 residues. Trimming took off 6 bases at V and 7 bases at J, with 13 bases between the two ends. From germline, CDR1 is MNHNY and CDR2 SVGAGI (reference sequence). For the CDR3, the DNA is TGTGCCAGCAGCGCCCGTGTTGGTAATGAGCAGTTCTTC. Amino acids: CASSARVGNEQFF.

The table lists this clone with a few counts. The V gene is TRBV11-2, the J gene TRBJ2-7, with D possibly TRBD1 on 5 matching bases. Trimming shortened V by 5 bases and J by 7 bases, and 24 bases separated the two germline ends. Germline V gene lookup returns CDR1 SGHAT and CDR2 FQNNGV. CDR3 size: 16 residues. In DNA form, the CDR3 reads TGTGCCAGCAGCCACAAGGGTAGGGGATTACTGTTGGAGCAGTACTTC. Its translation: CASSHKGRGLLLEQYF.

The chain carries TRBV2 and TRBJ2-5; 7 nucleotides agree with TRBD2. V was pared by 2 bases and J by 3 bases, with 0 bases of the junction left unmatched. The length of the CDR3 is 13 residues. Germline V CDR1 and CDR2: SNHLY, FYNNEI. The CDR3 DNA reads as TGTGCCAGCAGTGAACTAGCGGAAGAGACCCAGTACTTC. This gives the protein CASSELAEETQYF.

This clone was counted between two and nine times. The chain combines TRBV9 with TRBJ2-7; D uncertain. The CDR3 covers 9 residues. Germline loops: CDR1 SGDLS, CDR2 YYNGEE. V lost 6 bases, J lost 6 bases, and 4 bases lay in between. In nucleotides, the CDR3 is TGTGCCAGCATCGCCGAGCAGTACTTC. Translating gives CASIAEQYF.

This clone was seen a few times. The CDR3 nucleotides read TGTGCCAGCAGTCGGCCTAGCGGGGGACAAGAGACCCAGTACTTC. This gives the protein CASSRPSGGQETQYF. The rearrangement joins TRBV2 to TRBJ2-5, with TRBD2 matching over 10 bases. The trim removed 5 bases at V and 2 bases at J, leaving 5 bases unmatched. Germline V gene data show CDR1 as SNHLY and CDR2 as FYNNEI. The CDR3 sequence is 15 residues long.

The chain uses TRBV4-1 and TRBJ2-7; D not resolved. The CDR3 totals 15 residues. V lost 1 base to trimming and J lost 0 bases, with 10 bases between them. Germline V CDR1 and CDR2: MGHRA, YSYEKL. The CDR3 DNA sequence: TGCGCCAGCAGCCAAGTTTTCAGAGACTCCTACGAGCAGTACTTC. Translated: CASSQVFRDSYEQYF.

This clone was seen a handful of times. CDR3 in DNA: TGTGCCATCACAGACTCTATAAGTGAGACCCAGTACTTC. This gives the protein CAITDSISETQYF. The chain uses TRBV10-3 and TRBJ2-5; D call uncertain. V was cut by 7 bases and J by 5 bases, with 14 bases left in between. The CDR3 contains 13 residues. The germline V gene has CDR1 ENHRY and CDR2 SYGVKD.

This clone occurred a few times. CDR3 coding DNA: TGCAGCGTTCTTCGGACTAGTTGGGGCACCGGGGAGCTGTTTTTT. It codes for CSVLRTSWGTGELFF. The genes are TRBV29-1 and TRBJ2-2, with 7 bases lining up with TRBD2. Germline CDR1 and CDR2: SQVTM and ANQGSEA. V dropped 5 bases and J dropped 4; count of bases not matched to a gene: 10. The CDR3 extends over 15 amino acids.